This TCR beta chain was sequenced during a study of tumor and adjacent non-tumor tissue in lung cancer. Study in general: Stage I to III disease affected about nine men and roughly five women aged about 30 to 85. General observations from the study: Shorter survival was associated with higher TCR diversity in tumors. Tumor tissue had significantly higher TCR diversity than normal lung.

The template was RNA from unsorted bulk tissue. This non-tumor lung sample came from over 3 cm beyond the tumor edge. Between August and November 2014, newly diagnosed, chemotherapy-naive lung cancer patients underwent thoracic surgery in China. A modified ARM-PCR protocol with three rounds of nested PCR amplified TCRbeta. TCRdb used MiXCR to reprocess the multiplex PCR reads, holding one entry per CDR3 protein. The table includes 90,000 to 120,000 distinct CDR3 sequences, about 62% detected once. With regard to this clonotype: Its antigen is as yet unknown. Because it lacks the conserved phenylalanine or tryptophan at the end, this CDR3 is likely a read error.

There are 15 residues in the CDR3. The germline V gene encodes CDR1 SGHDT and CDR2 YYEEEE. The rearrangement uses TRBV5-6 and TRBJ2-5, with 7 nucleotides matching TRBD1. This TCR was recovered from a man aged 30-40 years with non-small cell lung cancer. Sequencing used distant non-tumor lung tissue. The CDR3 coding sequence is TGTGTCAGCAGCTTAAGTGGGACAGCGCAAGAGACCCAGTACCTC. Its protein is CVSSLSGTAQETQYL.